Listed here are 10 T cell receptor beta chains from one sample, sequenced in a study of T cells in Graves' hyperthyroidism and ophthalmopathy. Using RNA transcripts as the source, TCR beta CDR3 regions were amplified. An initial round of RT-PCR targeting the TCR CDR3 relied on the HTBI primer set. TCRdb ran MiXCR on the multiplex PCR reads and lists one entry per CDR3 protein. The table shows 300,000 to 350,000 distinct CDR3 sequences, with roughly 13% occurring only once. Sequencing was done on a sample of blood. These receptors all stem from a woman between 25 and 40 years old with Graves' hyperthyroidism.

This clonotype was counted a few times. This chain connects TRBV28 to TRBJ2-2; the match to TRBD2 covers 10 bases. The CDR3 has 16 amino acids. V was pared by 4 bases and J by 1 base, with 3 bases of the junction left unmatched. Germline V CDR1 and CDR2: MDHEN, SYDVKM. The CDR3 region is CASSSRTSGNTGELFF. The CDR3 DNA reads TGTGCCAGCAGTTCTAGGACTAGCGGGAACACCGGGGAGCTGTTTTTT.

This clonotype was counted ten times or more. The rearrangement links TRBV6-1 to TRBJ2-5; TRBD2 matches at 9 bases. Germline loops: CDR1 MNHNS, CDR2 SASEGT. This CDR3 contains 15 residues. V was clipped by 5 bases and J by 5 bases; unmatched bases: 9. In DNA, the CDR3 is TGTGCCAGCAGTCACCTTTCGAGCGGGAGGGAGACCCAGTACTTC. Amino acids: CASSHLSSGRETQYF.

The chain recombines TRBV12-3 or TRBV12-4 with TRBJ2-2; TRBD2 is a possible D gene (6 bases). V was pared by 6 bases and J by 1 base, with 12 bases between. The CDR3 sequence is 15 residues long. The CDR3: CASSQPGLNTGELFF. The CDR3 nucleotides read TGTGCCAGCAGCCAACCGGGACTGAACACCGGGGAGCTGTTTTTT.

The sample holds many counts of this clonotype. The genes are TRBV24-1 and TRBJ2-3; the D gene is possibly TRBD2 (6 bases). V was pared by 1 base and J by 3 bases, with 13 bases between. There are 16 residues in the CDR3. Per germline, CDR1 KGHDR and CDR2 SFDVKD. The CDR3 bases are TGTGCCACCAGTGATTTAGTTCAAGGGAGGACAGATACGCAGTATTTT. Encoded protein: CATSDLVQGRTDTQYF.

This clonotype was seen repeatedly, ten times or more. This chain links TRBV11-3 with TRBJ1-2; 12 positions match TRBD1. This CDR3 spans 13 amino acids. Germline V gene data show CDR1 as SGHNT and CDR2 as YENEEA. The V gene end was trimmed by 8 bases and the J gene end by 5 bases; junction bases not matched to a gene: 3. In DNA form, the CDR3 reads TGTGCCAGCGGGACAGGGGGCGGTTATGGCTACACCTTC. Its protein is CASGTGGGYGYTF.

On this clonotype: The junction departs from germline at one end; a sequencing error may be responsible. The chain uses TRBV7-7 and TRBJ2-1; no clear D. CDR3 length equals 14 residues. The germline gives CDR1 SSHAT, CDR2 FNYEAQ (reference sequence). The CDR3 DNA reads as TGTGCTAGCAGCTTAGATAGGGATTCGGGTAAGCAGTTCTTC. Its protein product is CASSLDRDSGKQFF.

The chain joins TRBV29-1 to TRBJ1-4, with 9 bases fitting TRBD1. Trimming removed 7 bases from V and 5 bases from J; junction bases left unmatched: 5. The CDR3 length is 13 residues. Germline CDR1 and CDR2: SQVTM and ANQGSEA. DNA of the CDR3: TGCAGCGCCGGGACAGGGTGGAATGAAAAACTGTTTTTT. Protein sequence: CSAGTGWNEKLFF.

This clonotype was picked up many times. The rearrangement uses TRBV11-2 and TRBJ2-7, with D possibly matching TRBD2 (5 bases). Germline V gene data show CDR1 as SGHAT and CDR2 as FQNNGV. CDR3 length: 15 residues. Trimming shortened V by 1 base and J by 5 bases, and 15 bases separated the two germline ends. Written as DNA, the CDR3 is TGTGCCAGCAGCTTAGTAAAGGGCCCCGGGGACGAGCAGTACTTC. Translated: CASSLVKGPGDEQYF.

Note on this clonotype: This may come from a read error, since a much larger clone is one base off. The rearrangement joins TRBV2 to TRBJ1-4, with D possibly TRBD1 on 5 matching bases. Germline-derived CDR1 and CDR2 are SNHLY and FYNNEI. The CDR3 has 14 residues. The CDR3 coding sequence is TGTGTCAGCAGTGAGGGGTCAGCAAATGAAAAACTGTTTTTT. It encodes CVSSEGSANEKLFF. The variable domain in full, with the rest retrieved from reference TRBV2 and TRBJ1-4, is EPEVTQTPSHQVTQMGQEVILRCVPISNHLYFYWYRQILGQKVEFLVSFYNNEISEKSEIFDDQFSVERPDGSNFTLKIRSTKLEDSAMYFCVSSEGSANEKLFFGSGTQLSVL.

This clonotype was seen repeatedly, ten times or more. This chain connects TRBV14 to TRBJ2-1; TRBD2 agrees at 10 bases. J lost 3 bases, V lost 4 bases, and 3 bases had no gene match. This CDR3 is 15 amino acids long. CDR1 SGHDN and CDR2 FVKESK come from the germline V gene. CDR3 sequence: CASSPLAGVYNEQFF. The CDR3 DNA is TGTGCCAGCAGCCCGCTAGCGGGAGTCTACAATGAGCAGTTCTTC. Complete variable domain (other parts from reference TRBV14 and TRBJ2-1): EAGVTQFPSHSVIEKGQTVTLRCDPISGHDNLYWYRRVMGKEIKFLLHFVKESKQDESGMPNNRFLAERTGGTYSTLKVQPAELEDSGVYFCASSPLAGVYNEQFFGPGTRLTVL.